A selection of T cell receptor beta chains follows, all from one sample in a study of long-term antiretroviral therapy in people with HIV. Assay: immunoSEQ multiplex PCR; the TCRdb copy retains only in-frame clones and omits some. The sample consists of about 40,000 clones, roughly 86% of them appearing once. Sample: unsorted PBMCs, taken 0.1 years before starting antiretroviral therapy. Receptors were obtained from a woman aged 45-59 years with HIV. Both conserved end residues are part of each CDR3. The order of the fields is V gene, J gene, CDR3 length, clone size, D gene, CDR3 DNA, CDR3 protein. The D gene is left open where the match is weak. The size field is filled for only some rows; it gives once, few, many or a size class.

>TRBV18|TRBJ1-1|15|NA|NA
TGTGCCAGCTCACCACATAAGGACATGAACACTGAAGCTTTCTTT
CASSPHKDMNTEAFF
>TRBV21-1|TRBJ2-7|13|NA|NA
TGTGCCAGCAGCAAAGAGTCCGTCTACGAGCAGTACTTC
CASSKESVYEQYF
>TRBV2|TRBJ1-1|13|NA|NA
TGTGCCACCGTTTTCGGGTTGGGGACTGAAGCTTTCTTT
CATVFGLGTEAFF
>TRBV5-1|TRBJ2-3|15|NA|TRBD2
TGCGCCAGCAGCTTGGTAGCGGGGGGCACAGATACGCAGTATTTT
CASSLVAGGTDTQYF
>TRBV5-1|TRBJ2-3|15|NA|TRBD1
TGCGCCAGCCGCGGATCTGGGACAGGAGGAGATACGCAGTATTTT
CASRGSGTGGDTQYF
>TRBV10-1|TRBJ2-5|15|NA|NA
TGCGCCAGCAGCGAACCTTACAGGTCCCAAGAGACCCAGTACTTC
CASSEPYRSQETQYF
>TRBV4-2|TRBJ1-2|13|NA|NA
TGTGCCAGCAGCCAAGATGGGGGTCGGGGCTACACCTTC
CASSQDGGRGYTF
>TRBV30|TRBJ2-2|11|few|NA
TGTGCCTGGAGGGGGAGCCGGGAGCTGTTTTTT
CAWRGSRELFF
>TRBV6-1|TRBJ2-1|15|NA|TRBD2
TGTGCCAGCAGTCGGACTAGTAACAGCTACAATGAGCAGTTCTTC
CASSRTSNSYNEQFF
>TRBV4-2|TRBJ1-2|16|NA|NA
TGTGCCAGCAGCCAAGATCTTATAACAGGGCACTATGGCTACACCTTC
CASSQDLITGHYGYTF
>TRBV7-3|TRBJ2-3|17|NA|TRBD2
TGTGCCAGCAGCTTAATGGGTCTAGCGGGGGGCACAGATACGCAGTATTTT
CASSLMGLAGGTDTQYF
>TRBV6-1|TRBJ1-2|15|NA|NA
TGTGCCAGCAGTGTCCAACAGGGCGGGCTAGGTGGCTACACCTTC
CASSVQQGGLGGYTF
>TRBV6-5|TRBJ1-1|14|few|NA
TGTGCCAGCAGCCCCGGGACGGTGAACACTGAAGCTTTCTTT
CASSPGTVNTEAFF
>TRBV7-2|TRBJ2-5|13|NA|TRBD2
TGTGCCAGCAGCGGACTAGTCTTGGAGACCCAGTACTTC
CASSGLVLETQYF
>TRBV30|TRBJ1-3|15|NA|NA
TGTGCCTGGAGTACTGGTAGGGTCTCTGGAAACACCATATATTTT
CAWSTGRVSGNTIYF
>TRBV5-6|TRBJ1-6|16|NA|NA
TGTGCCAGCAGCTTTTCAACCAGCTCCTATAATTCACCCCTCCACTTT
CASSFSTSSYNSPLHF
>TRBV7-2|TRBJ2-5|15|NA|TRBD2
TGTGCCAGCAGCTTAGCAGGCGGGGGGGGAGAGACCCAGTACTTC
CASSLAGGGGETQYF
>TRBV10-3|TRBJ1-1|14|NA|TRBD1
TGTGCCATCACCGCAAATACAGGGGACACTGAAGCTTTCTTT
CAITANTGDTEAFF
>TRBV10-3|TRBJ1-2|16|NA|NA
TGTGCCATCAGTGAGTCGGGGGGGCCACGGAACAGTGGCTACACCTTC
CAISESGGPRNSGYTF
>TRBV5-4|TRBJ1-2|15|NA|TRBD1
TGTGCCAGCAGCTTGGTGGTGGGACAGGGCTCTGGCTACACCTTC
CASSLVVGQGSGYTF
>TRBV30|TRBJ1-1|19|once|TRBD1
TGTGCCTGGAGTGTGGTGCAGGGGAACCTAAAGGGGGCGAACACTGAAGCTTTCTTT
CAWSVVQGNLKGANTEAFF
>TRBV7-9|TRBJ1-5|12|NA|NA
TGTGCCAGCAGCCGAGGTTATCAGCCCCAGCATTTT
CASSRGYQPQHF